This T cell receptor (beta chain) was retrieved from a study of Graves' ophthalmopathy and Graves' hyperthyroidism. Study-wide background: Stable hyperthyroidism referred to disease that showed no ophthalmopathy within 18 months of follow-up. General study points: Blood also held most thyroid clonotypes expanded above 0.001 frequency.

This clonotype has just a few counts. Its matching antigen is unknown. The CDR3 is 14 amino acids. In germline, CDR1 is MNHEY, CDR2 SVGAGI. Trimming removed 2 bases from V and 2 bases from J, with 10 bases in between. RNA transcripts provided the template for amplifying TCR beta CDR3 regions. An initial RT-PCR round employing HTBI primers preceded a second-round multiplex PCR. TCRdb itself ran the multiplex PCR reads through MiXCR, one entry per CDR3 protein. The data show 1 million to 1.3 million distinct CDR3 sequences, with 35% to 40% seen just once and 11% held by the top ten. Among the hyperthyroidism patients, all were newly diagnosed, aged 18 to 65, with under 2 months' duration. Certain patients, namely those with other autoimmune diseases, uncontrolled infections, pregnancy or lactation, were excluded.

Sequencing was done on a sample of peripheral blood or thyroid tissue (not recorded which). This rearrangement joins TRBV6-5 to TRBJ2-7; unclear D gene. This TCR derives from an adult man with Graves' hyperthyroidism. CDR3: CASSYPRPPYEQYF. In DNA, the CDR3 is TGTGCCAGCAGTTACCCAAGACCGCCCTACGAGCAGTACTTC.